A single sample is the source of the 13 T cell receptor beta chains below, sequenced in a study of blood T cell repertoires in COVID-19 (dated by TCRdb to the early 2020s). Libraries were prepared through the immunoSEQ multiplex PCR assay. Entries here come from immuneACCESS through TCRdb and include only in-frame sequences with V and J called. Some clones fail to appear in such tables; in the studies checked, an unresolved V gene covers under half of the shortfall, and the cause of the remainder is unknown. The sample profile shows nearly 110,000 clones; around 92% of them were found once. Of the sample, 4% to 6% falls within the top ten clones. Input material: peripheral blood. These receptors were obtained from a man in his forties or fifties with active or convalescent COVID-19.

The chain uses TRBV4-3 and TRBJ2-1; D is uncertain. The germline gives CDR1 LGHNA, CDR2 YSLEER. The CDR3 runs 13 residues. V lost 4 bases, J lost 5 bases, and 9 bases lay in between. DNA for the CDR3: TGCGCCAGCAGCCTTGGTCGGGACAATGAGCAGTTCTTC. Translated, it gives CASSLGRDNEQFF.

The gene calls are TRBV30 and TRBJ1-6; a weak D match, TRBD1 (6 bases). Trimming took off 5 bases at V and 7 bases at J, with 15 bases between the two ends. This CDR3 has 14 residues. The V gene's germline CDR1 is GTSNPN and CDR2 SVGIG (reference sequence). The CDR3: CAWSRGGSNSPLHF. CDR3 DNA: TGTGCCTGGTCGAGAGGGGGATCGAATTCACCCCTCCACTTT. Full variable domain (remainder filled in from reference TRBV30 and TRBJ1-6): SQTIHQWPATLVQPVGSPLSLECTVEGTSNPNLYWYRQAAGRGLQLLFYSVGIGQISSEVPQNLSASRPQDRQFILSSKKLLLSDSGFYLCAWSRGGSNSPLHFGNGTRLTVT.

J is TRBJ2-7 and V is TRBV4-1, with TRBD2 matching over 7 bases. The germline V gene has CDR1 MGHRA and CDR2 YSYEKL. The length of the CDR3 is 12 residues. V was pared by 6 bases and J by 6 bases, with 5 bases of the junction left unmatched. CDR3 region: CASSHIAGEQYF. As DNA, the CDR3 is TGCGCCAGCAGTCATATAGCGGGCGAGCAGTACTTC.

The DNA for the CDR3 is TGTGCCAGCAGCCAGACAGGTGGGCAGTTCTTC. Protein sequence: CASSQTGGQFF. The chain uses TRBV3-1 (or the pseudogene TRBV3-2) and TRBJ2-1; D possibly corresponds to TRBD1 (6 bases). The ends were cut back, 3 bases at V and 12 bases at J, with 9 bases in the middle. The germline gives CDR1 LGHDT, CDR2 YNNKEL (reference sequence). The CDR3 has 11 amino acids.

The CDR3, as DNA: TGTGCCAGCAGCCCGGGGGACAGACTCAACTACGAGCAGTACTTC. This translates into CASSPGDRLNYEQYF. The rearrangement links TRBV9 to TRBJ2-7, with a possible D match to TRBD1 (7 bases). V was shortened by 4 bases and J by 3 bases, with 17 bases between the two germline ends. CDR1 is SGDLS and CDR2 is YYNGEE in the germline V gene. This CDR3 is built from 15 residues.

This chain joins TRBV2 and TRBJ2-7; D is uncertain. CDR3 length: 13 amino acids. V shed 7 bases and J shed 0 bases, with 10 bases lying between them. The germline CDR1 and CDR2 sequences are SNHLY and FYNNEI. The CDR3 DNA sequence: TGTGCCAGCAAACGGTCTAGCTCCTACGAGCAGTACTTC. Translated, it gives CASKRSSSYEQYF.

This clone was seen a few times. This chain uses TRBV4-1 with TRBJ2-7; D remains ambiguous. V was cut by 0 bases and J by 5 bases, with 8 bases left in between. The CDR3 sequence is 13 residues long. Germline CDR1 reads MGHRA; CDR2 reads YSYEKL. Written as DNA, the CDR3 is TGCGCCAGCAGCCAAGATCCTAGGAACGAGCAGTACTTC. The encoded protein is CASSQDPRNEQYF.

The chain couples TRBV4-3 to TRBJ1-4, with 7 bases lining up with TRBD1. The CDR3 runs to 15 residues. V lost 3 bases and J lost 8; bases outside the gene matches: 9. CDR1 and CDR2 (germline): LGHNA, YSLEER. This CDR3 reads CASSQGDRDKEKLFF. The CDR3 DNA follows: TGCGCCAGCAGCCAGGGAGACAGGGACAAAGAAAAACTGTTTTTT.

The rearrangement uses TRBV3-1 (or the pseudogene TRBV3-2) and TRBJ1-2, with D maybe TRBD1 (5 bases). Trimming took 8 bases from V and 2 from J, leaving 12 bases between them. The CDR3 extends over 13 amino acids. The germline CDR1 and CDR2 sequences are LGHDT and YNNKEL (reference sequence). CDR3: CASGDSVNYGYTF. CDR3 coding DNA: TGTGCCAGCGGGGACTCCGTAAACTATGGCTACACCTTC.

J is TRBJ2-1 and V is TRBV6-1, with 8 bases fitting TRBD2. Trimming at V came to 4 bases and at J to 0 bases, leaving 5 bases not matched to a gene. The V gene's germline CDR1 is MNHNS and CDR2 SASEGT. The CDR3 has 16 residues. CDR3 bases: TGTGCCAGCAGTGGCCAACTAGCGGACTCCTACAATGAGCAGTTCTTC. Translating gives CASSGQLADSYNEQFF.

The rearrangement uses TRBV28 and TRBJ1-3, with 12 bases identical to TRBD1. The germline CDR1 and CDR2 sequences are MDHEN and SYDVKM. The CDR3 is 17 amino acids. V lost 6 bases and J lost 2; bases outside the gene matches: 8. CDR3 residues: CASRDRGQGAAGNTIYF. The CDR3 coding sequence is TGTGCCAGCAGGGACAGGGGACAGGGGGCGGCTGGAAACACCATATATTTT.

The V call is TRBV28, the J call TRBJ1-5, with 9 bases identical to TRBD1. Per the germline V gene, CDR1 is MDHEN and CDR2 is SYDVKM. J gave up 5 bases and V 10 bases, and 21 bases lay outside the gene matches. CDR3 length equals 18 residues. CDR3: CATLRDRVPIDTHQPQHF. Here the CDR3 DNA reads TGTGCCACCCTCCGGGACAGGGTTCCCATCGACACCCATCAGCCCCAGCATTTT.

V usage is TRBV7-6 and J usage is TRBJ2-1; 9 nucleotides line up with TRBD2. The germline CDR1 and CDR2 sequences are SGHVS and FNYEAQ. The CDR3 extends over 17 amino acids. J was trimmed by 3 bases and V by 4 bases; bases with no gene match: 10. The CDR3 region has the DNA TGTGCCAGCAGCTCTGACTTAAGCGGGAGGATCTACAATGAGCAGTTCTTC. Amino acids: CASSSDLSGRIYNEQFF.